Listed below are T cell receptor beta chains from one sample, sequenced in a study of blood T cell repertoires in COVID-19. Using immunoSEQ multiplex PCR, the repertoire was profiled, and TCRdb retains in-frame clones only, with some absent. The sample lists about 420,000 clones, about 90% seen once, with around 0.92% in the top ten. The sample was peripheral blood. The receptors were gathered from a man aged 18 to 30 with COVID-19, enrolled during active disease. Both conserved end residues are part of each CDR3. D genes are given only for firm matches. Expanded clones get a size class; other rows say once, few or many, or leave the size out.

len	d_gene	abundance	v_gene	j_gene	CDR3nt	CDR3aa
17	TRBD2	-	TRBV5-4	TRBJ2-7	TGTGCCAGCAGCTTGAGACGGCTAGCGGGGGATAAGGACGAGCAGTACTTC	CASSLRRLAGDKDEQYF
15	TRBD2	-	TRBV11-1	TRBJ2-5	TGTGCCAGTAGGCCGCGGGAGTGGTCGAGAGAGACCCAGTACTTC	CASRPREWSRETQYF
14	-	medium-sized	TRBV27	TRBJ2-2	TGTGCCAGCAGTTTGAGTTTGAACACCGGGGAGCTGTTTTTT	CASSLSLNTGELFF
12	TRBD2	-	TRBV6-5	TRBJ2-1	TGTGCCAGCACCCTCCGGGGGGGTGAGCAGTTCTTC	CASTLRGGEQFF
15	-	-	TRBV6-5	TRBJ1-5	TGTGCCAGCAGTCTAAGACATCCAGTTAGTCAGCCCCAGCATTTT	CASSLRHPVSQPQHF
13	-	-	TRBV12-5	TRBJ2-2	TGTGCTAGTGGTTTGCGGGTCCCCGGGGAGCTGTTTTTT	CASGLRVPGELFF
11	-	-	TRBV2	TRBJ1-2	TGTGCCAGCAGTGTCCTCTATGGCTACACCTTC	CASSVLYGYTF
16	TRBD1	-	TRBV29-1	TRBJ1-2	TGCAGCGTTGACGGGACAGGGGAAAGAGCTAACTATGGCTACACCTTC	CSVDGTGERANYGYTF
15	-	-	TRBV19	TRBJ1-2	TGTGCCAGTAAGGTTGGCGGCAGCAACTTCTATGGCTACACCTTC	CASKVGGSNFYGYTF
14	-	-	TRBV2	TRBJ2-1	TGTGCCAGCAGGGGACTCCTCGGGCACAATGAGCAGTTCTTC	CASRGLLGHNEQFF
15	TRBD2	-	TRBV6-2/TRBV6-3	TRBJ2-7	TGTGCCAGCAGTTATTCTGGACGGGGGGGATCCGAGCAGTACTTC	CASSYSGRGGSEQYF